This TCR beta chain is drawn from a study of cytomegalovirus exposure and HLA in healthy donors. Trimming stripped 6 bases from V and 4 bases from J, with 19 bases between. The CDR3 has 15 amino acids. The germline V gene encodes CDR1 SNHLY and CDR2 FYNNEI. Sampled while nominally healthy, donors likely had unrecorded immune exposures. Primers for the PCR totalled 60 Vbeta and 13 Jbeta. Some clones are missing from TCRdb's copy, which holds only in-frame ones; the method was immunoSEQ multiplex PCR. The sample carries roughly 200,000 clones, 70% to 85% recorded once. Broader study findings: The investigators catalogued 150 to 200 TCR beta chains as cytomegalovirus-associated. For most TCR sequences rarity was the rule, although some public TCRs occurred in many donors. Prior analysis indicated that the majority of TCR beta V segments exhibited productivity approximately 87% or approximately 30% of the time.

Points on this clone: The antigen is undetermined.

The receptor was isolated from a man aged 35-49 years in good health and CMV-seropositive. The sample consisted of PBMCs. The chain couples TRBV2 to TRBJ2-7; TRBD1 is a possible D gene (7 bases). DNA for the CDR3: TGTGCCAGCAGGGCGGAGGGGGCGAGGGTTTACGAGCAGTACTTC. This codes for CASRAEGARVYEQYF.